The following is a T cell receptor (beta chain) sequence with its context. This entry belongs to a study of Ad26.COV2.S vaccination and SARS-CoV-2 variants. As for the study in general: Administration of Ad26.COV2.S was intramuscular, either once or twice 56 days apart.

TCRdb's table, derived via immunoSEQ multiplex PCR, lists solely in-frame clones and lacks some. The data show about 680,000 clones, with roughly 90% seen just once and roughly 1.5% held by the top ten. Noted treatment: some 19 received Ad26.COV2.S at low or high dose, single or two shots; about 5 received placebo; per-sample allocation not given. Samples came from day 63 after the first vaccine or placebo injection. This sequence originates from a person aged 18-65 years who received the Ad26.COV2.S COVID-19 vaccine or a placebo. The material was peripheral blood, obtained in a trial of Ad26.COV2.S vaccine versus placebo.

The CDR3 loop is CAWSEDRTSGANVLTF. In nucleotides, the CDR3 is TGTGCCTGGAGTGAGGACAGGACCTCTGGGGCCAACGTCCTGACTTTC. J is TRBJ2-6 and V is TRBV30; 7 bases agree with TRBD1. V dropped 1 base and J dropped 0; count of bases not matched to a gene: 3. CDR1 and CDR2 (germline): GTSNPN, SVGIG (reference sequence). This CDR3 region has 16 residues. Full variable domain (outside the CDR3, taken from reference TRBV30 and TRBJ2-6): SQTIHQWPATLVQPVGSPLSLECTVEGTSNPNLYWYRQAAGRGLQLLFYSVGIGQISSEVPQNLSASRPQDRQFILSSKKLLLSDSGFYLCAWSEDRTSGANVLTFGAGSRLTVL.